This T cell receptor beta chain was sequenced during a study of cytomegalovirus exposure and HLA in healthy donors. Background on the study: Tens of millions of unique TCRs from HLA-typed donors made up an early data release.

General study points: Reportedly, a later analysis found an Asian-associated ancestry cluster had fewer N-insertions than the approximately 670-donor mean. Presence/absence analyses supposed approximately even sequencing depth among donors.

PCR involved 60 Vbeta and 13 Jbeta primers. The repertoire was sequenced with immunoSEQ multiplex PCR; TCRdb's copy has only in-frame clones and lacks some. The sample lists some 170,000 clones; roughly two thirds were seen once. The donors, nominally healthy at sampling, likely had unrecorded immune exposures. In regard to this clone: What it binds is unknown.

Germline-derived CDR1 and CDR2 are MGHRA and YSYEKL. Germline trimming cut 6 bases from V and 3 bases from J; bases unmatched to any gene: 20. CDR3 length: 19 residues. The chain couples TRBV4-1 to TRBJ2-1; 7 bases agree with TRBD2. Sequences were obtained from PBMCs. This TCR derives from a woman in her twenties or thirties in good health and CMV-seronegative. CDR3 nucleotides: TGCGCCAGCAGTCCCCCGGGGGGTCGGACAACCGCCAACTACAATGAGCAGTTCTTC. Its protein is CASSPPGGRTTANYNEQFF.